Listed here are 20 T cell receptor beta chains from one sample, sequenced in a study of post-analysis software for immune sequencing data. Regarding the study as a whole: Higher frequency in patients than in controls was seen for a handful of TRBV segments, with TRBV5-6, TRBV5-1 and TRBV20-1 among them.

Incorporated into the TCR beta cDNA libraries were unique molecular identifiers, which served to reduce PCR and sequencing biases. TCRdb reanalysed the PCR reads using MiXCR and keeps one entry per CDR3 protein. The sample gives hundreds of thousands of distinct CDR3 sequences, roughly 58% of which show up once; approximately 4.5% is in the top ten. For these TCRs, the target antigens are not known. Sequenced material: blood. These receptors were obtained from a girl aged 10-17 years with multiple sclerosis.

The rearrangement links TRBV12-3 or TRBV12-4 to TRBJ2-4; possible D gene TRBD1, 6 bases. V was cut by 5 bases and J by 4 bases, with 12 bases left in between. This CDR3 is built from 14 residues. CDR3 nucleotide sequence: TGTGCCAGCAGTGCATGGACAGTTAAAAACATTCAGTACTTC. As protein: CASSAWTVKNIQYF.

V gene TRBV5-1 combines with J gene TRBJ2-7; D perhaps matches TRBD2 (5 bases). Germline V CDR1 and CDR2: SGHRS, YFSETQ. Trimming removed 7 bases from V and 6 bases from J, with 20 bases in between. The CDR3 sequence is 14 residues long. The chain's CDR3 is CASAIGGKLLEQYF. In DNA form, the CDR3 reads TGCGCCAGCGCTATAGGAGGTAAGCTCCTCGAGCAGTACTTC.

V gene TRBV29-1 combines with J gene TRBJ2-5; 11 bases match TRBD2. Trimming took 6 bases from V and 11 from J; bases not matched to a gene: 11. The CDR3 covers 13 residues. Germline loops: CDR1 SQVTM, CDR2 ANQGSEA. This chain's CDR3 is CSVRLAGTRKQYF. Written as DNA, the CDR3 is TGCAGCGTACGACTAGCGGGGACCCGGAAGCAGTACTTC.

The chain carries TRBV6-4 and TRBJ2-1, with D perhaps TRBD2 (6 bases). V gave up 0 bases and J gave up 5 bases, with 26 bases separating them. Germline CDR1 reads MRHNA; CDR2 reads SNTAGT. This CDR3 has 20 amino acids. This chain's CDR3 is CASSDSPGLCDLRQNNEQFF. DNA for the CDR3: TGTGCCAGCAGTGACTCACCGGGACTTTGCGATTTACGCCAAAACAATGAGCAGTTCTTC.

J is TRBJ2-1 and V is TRBV3-1, with D possibly matching TRBD2 (6 bases). This CDR3 comprises 16 residues. The germline V gene has CDR1 LGHDT and CDR2 YNNKEL (reference sequence). V was clipped by 5 bases and J by 0 bases, with 14 bases between them. CDR3 sequence: CASSSAGKSSYNEQFF. The CDR3 DNA sequence: TGTGCCAGCAGCAGTGCGGGGAAGAGCTCCTACAATGAGCAGTTCTTC.

This clonotype turned up a few times. V and J are TRBV5-1 and TRBJ2-3; D not certain. V lost 4 bases and J 7 bases, leaving 10 bases between the germline ends. CDR3 size: 12 residues. The germline CDR1 and CDR2 sequences are SGHRS and YFSETQ. The CDR3 region is CASSLGRYTQYF. The CDR3, as DNA: TGCGCCAGCAGCCTCGGACGGTATACGCAGTATTTT. Looking up the rest from reference TRBV5-1 and TRBJ2-3 gives the full variable domain: KAGVTQTPRYLIKTRGQQVTLSCSPISGHRSVSWYQQTPGQGLQFLFEYFSETQRNKGNFPGRFSGRQFSNSRSEMNVSTLELGDSALYLCASSLGRYTQYFGPGTRLTVL.

Points on this clonotype: Mismatch with germline at one junction end may stem from a read error. The chain employs TRBV7-3 and TRBJ2-3; TRBD2 matches 10 bases. This CDR3 has 18 amino acids. Looked up from germline, CDR1 is SGHTA and CDR2 is FQGTGA. The CDR3, as DNA: TGTGCCCGCAGCTCCCCCATAACTAGCGGGATCAGCACAGATACGCAGTATTTT. Amino acid sequence: CARSSPITSGISTDTQYF.

As to this clonotype: The junction departs from germline at one end; a sequencing error may be responsible. The J gene is TRBJ2-3, the V gene TRBV5-1; 10 bases align to TRBD2. The CDR3 loop spans 16 amino acids. In germline, CDR1 is SGHRS, CDR2 YFSETQ. The CDR3 sequence: CASSLAASGRTDAQYF. The CDR3 nucleotides are TGCGCCAGCAGCTTGGCGGCTAGCGGGAGAACAGATGCGCAGTATTTT.

This clonotype has just a few counts. The chain joins TRBV6-5 to TRBJ2-7; D may be TRBD2 (6 bases). Per the germline V gene, CDR1 is MNHEY and CDR2 is SVGAGI. V dropped 8 bases and J dropped 12 bases, with 20 bases sitting between them. The CDR3 is 12 residues long. This CDR3 is CASGGRGPLWYF. The CDR3 DNA reads TGTGCCAGCGGTGGGCGGGGACCCCTGTGGTACTTC.

The CDR3 nucleotides read TGTGCCAGCAGTTTAAGGAGGGGGCTAGGGAACAATGAGCAGTTCTTC. Translation: CASSLRRGLGNNEQFF. The chain joins TRBV27 to TRBJ2-1, with D tentatively TRBD1 (7 bases). The CDR3 spans 16 residues. Trimming took 2 bases from V and 5 from J, leaving 16 bases between them. Germline CDR1 reads MNHEY; CDR2 reads SMNVEV (reference sequence).

This rearrangement joins TRBV2 to TRBJ2-5; TRBD1 matches at 7 bases. Germline V CDR1 and CDR2: SNHLY, FYNNEI. This CDR3 comprises 14 residues. Trimming at V came to 8 bases and at J to 0 bases, leaving 6 bases not matched to a gene. CDR3 DNA sequence: TGTGCCAGCTCTGGGGGACAGTACCAAGAGACCCAGTACTTC. Encoded protein: CASSGGQYQETQYF.

CDR3 sequence reads: CSARVAGLAYEQYF. In DNA, the CDR3 is TGCAGTGCTAGAGTAGCAGGGCTTGCCTACGAGCAGTACTTC. The rearrangement uses TRBV20-1 and TRBJ2-7; D might be TRBD1 (5 bases). Germline CDR1 reads DFQATT; CDR2 reads SNEGSKA (reference sequence). CDR3 length: 14 amino acids. Deletions cut 1 base from V and 2 bases from J, with 12 bases between.

This chain links TRBV7-8 with TRBJ2-3; 10 bases fit TRBD2. J gave up 0 bases and V 1 base, and 13 bases lay outside the gene matches. Germline V gene lookup returns CDR1 SGHVS and CDR2 FQNEAQ. The CDR3 is 20 amino acids. CDR3 sequence (DNA): TGTGCCAGCAGCTTAGAGGTTTTTCTCACAGCGGGAGGGAGCACAGATACGCAGTATTTT. This gives the protein CASSLEVFLTAGGSTDTQYF.

V is TRBV6-5 and J is TRBJ2-1; TRBD2 aligns across 9 bases. V lost 6 bases, J lost 7 bases, and 10 bases stayed unmatched. Germline values: CDR1 MNHEY, CDR2 SVGAGI. CDR3 length: 15 amino acids. The CDR3 protein is CASSPGSRGGNEQFF. DNA for the CDR3: TGTGCCAGCAGCCCCGGCTCGCGGGGGGGAAATGAGCAGTTCTTC.

CDR3 sequence: CSAEDGGARNIQYF. The CDR3 DNA reads TGCAGTGCGGAGGATGGGGGGGCTAGAAACATTCAGTACTTC. V is TRBV20-1 and J is TRBJ2-4, with a tentative D call TRBD2 (7 bases). V was shortened by 6 bases and J by 6 bases, with 18 bases between the two germline ends. This CDR3 is 14 amino acids long. Germline CDR1 DFQATT, CDR2 SNEGSKA (reference sequence).

This clonotype was detected a few times. The chain couples TRBV6-5 to TRBJ2-5; D unresolved. Germline V gene data show CDR1 as MNHEY and CDR2 as SVGAGI. V shed 0 bases and J shed 11 bases, with 13 bases lying between them. This CDR3 region has 13 residues. This CDR3 reads CASSYSNFMEQYF. CDR3 bases: TGTGCCAGCAGTTACTCTAACTTCATGGAGCAGTACTTC.

On this clonotype: A junction end diverges from the germline sequence, so it may reflect a read error. The CDR3 nucleotides are TGCAGTGCTAGGTCGCAATCTGCGGGGGCCTCCTACAATGAGCGGTTCTTC. This sequence encodes CSARSQSAGASYNERFF. The V call is TRBV20-1, the J call TRBJ2-1; D might be TRBD2 (7 bases). The CDR3 is 17 amino acids. In germline, CDR1 is DFQATT, CDR2 SNEGSKA (reference sequence).

The chain carries TRBV29-1 and TRBJ2-3, with 8 bases fitting TRBD1. The CDR3 loop spans 12 amino acids. V trimming: 7 bases; J trimming: 3 bases; junction bases outside the gene matches: 3. CDR1 and CDR2 from the germline V gene are SQVTM and ANQGSEA. In DNA, the CDR3 is TGCAGCGGGACAGGGAGAACAGATACGCAGTATTTT. This translates into CSGTGRTDTQYF.

J is TRBJ2-7 and V is TRBV13; D is unresolved. Per the germline V gene, CDR1 is PRHDT and CDR2 is FYEKMQ (reference sequence). V shed 3 bases and J shed 1 base, with 13 bases lying between them. CDR3 length: 15 residues. DNA of the CDR3: TGTGCCAGCAGCTTGGGCGGAAGGTATTCCTACGAGCAGTACTTC. Protein sequence: CASSLGGRYSYEQYF.

The CDR3: CASSIQGFYEQYF. Written as DNA, the CDR3 is TGTGCCAGCAGTATCCAGGGTTTCTACGAGCAGTACTTC. The chain joins TRBV5-5 to TRBJ2-7; a possible D gene is TRBD1 (5 bases). V was clipped by 5 bases and J by 3 bases, with 12 bases between them. Germline CDR1 reads SGHKS; CDR2 reads YYEKEE (reference sequence). The CDR3 sequence is 13 residues long.